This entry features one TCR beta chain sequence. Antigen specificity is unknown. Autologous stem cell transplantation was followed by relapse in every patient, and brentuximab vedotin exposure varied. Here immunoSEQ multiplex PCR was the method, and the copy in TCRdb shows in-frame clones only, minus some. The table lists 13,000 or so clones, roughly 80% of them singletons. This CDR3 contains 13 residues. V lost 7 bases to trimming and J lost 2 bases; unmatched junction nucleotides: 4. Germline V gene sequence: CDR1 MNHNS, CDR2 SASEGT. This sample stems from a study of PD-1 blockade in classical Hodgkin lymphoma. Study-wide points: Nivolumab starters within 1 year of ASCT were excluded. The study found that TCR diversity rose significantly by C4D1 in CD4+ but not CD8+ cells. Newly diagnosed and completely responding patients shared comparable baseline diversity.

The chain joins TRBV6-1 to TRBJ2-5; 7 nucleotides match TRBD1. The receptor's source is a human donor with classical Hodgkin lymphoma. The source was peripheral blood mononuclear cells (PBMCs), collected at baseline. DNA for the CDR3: TGTGCCAGCAAGGGACAGATACAAGAGACCCAGTACTTC. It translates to CASKGQIQETQYF.